This entry lists 18 T cell receptor beta chains sequenced from one sample in a study of T cell responses to AZD1222 COVID-19 vaccine. The method was immunoSEQ multiplex PCR; TCRdb's version includes in-frame clones alone and lacks a portion of them. The repertoire includes around 120,000 clones, 90% to 95% of them detected once, and roughly 2% sits in the top ten. This sample comprised peripheral blood, obtained on day 0 of AZD1222 vaccination. Receptors were obtained from an adult in good health.

The chain links TRBV7-8 to TRBJ2-7; the D is unclear. Trimming took off 2 bases at V and 5 bases at J, with 7 bases between the two ends. The V gene's germline CDR1 is SGHVS and CDR2 FQNEAQ. This CDR3 has 12 residues. The CDR3 DNA follows: TGTGCCAGCAGCTTAATCTTCCACGAGCAGTACTTC. It encodes CASSLIFHEQYF.

The V call is TRBV6-2 or TRBV6-3, the J call TRBJ2-1, with a tentative D call TRBD1 (7 bases). CDR3 length equals 14 residues. Trimming pared 3 bases from V and 6 bases from J, leaving 12 bases between. Germline lookup yields CDR1 MNHEY and CDR2 SVGEGT. CDR3 protein: CASSYTGEVNEQFF. The CDR3 DNA sequence: TGTGCCAGCAGTTATACAGGGGAGGTCAATGAGCAGTTCTTC.

The chain links TRBV7-8 to TRBJ2-5; TRBD2 aligns across 7 bases. J gave up 1 base and V 5 bases, and 10 bases lay outside the gene matches. CDR1 is SGHVS, CDR2 FQNEAQ, per germline. The CDR3 consists of 16 residues. CDR3 coding DNA: TGTGCCAGCAGCGGCCGGACTAGTCGCCTCCAAGAGACCCAGTACTTC. Its translation is CASSGRTSRLQETQYF.

This rearrangement joins TRBV3-1 (or the pseudogene TRBV3-2) to TRBJ1-5; TRBD1 is a possible D gene (5 bases). Germline V gives CDR1 LGHDT, CDR2 YNNKEL (reference sequence). The V and J ends lost 2 bases and 4 bases respectively, with 12 bases between them. This CDR3 region has 15 residues. CDR3 residues: CASSQTRQKNQPQHF. The DNA of the CDR3 is TGTGCCAGCAGCCAAACCCGACAGAAAAATCAGCCCCAGCATTTT.

V gene TRBV12-3 or TRBV12-4 combines with J gene TRBJ1-2, with D tentatively TRBD1 (6 bases). The CDR3 runs 13 residues. V was trimmed by 6 bases and J by 8 bases, leaving 16 bases between them. CDR3 sequence reads: CASRLQGGGGYTF. Here the CDR3 DNA reads TGTGCCAGCAGATTACAGGGCGGGGGAGGCTACACCTTC.

J is TRBJ1-1 and V is TRBV5-5, with D tentatively TRBD1 (6 bases). V was pared by 0 bases and J by 4 bases, with 19 bases between. The CDR3 length is 17 residues. CDR1 is SGHKS, CDR2 YYEKEE, per germline (reference sequence). CDR3 DNA sequence: TGTGCCAGCAGCTTGGTCGCTTCACAGGGTCGATCCACTGAAGCTTTCTTT. It encodes CASSLVASQGRSTEAFF.

The V call is TRBV11-1, the J call TRBJ1-2; D is unresolved. V shed 5 bases and J shed 6 bases, with 10 bases lying between them. Germline loops: CDR1 SGHAT, CDR2 FQDESV (reference sequence). The CDR3 is made up of 12 amino acids. The CDR3 region has the DNA TGTGCCAGCAGCCTCGGACGGCATGGCTACACCTTC. As protein: CASSLGRHGYTF.

The chain has TRBV28 and TRBJ1-1; D is undetermined. The CDR3 length is 12 residues. CDR1 and CDR2 from the germline V gene are MDHEN and SYDVKM. The V end was cut by 10 bases, the J end by 7 bases, with 16 bases between. The CDR3: CATLVGSDEAFF. The CDR3 DNA reads TGTGCCACCTTGGTAGGGTCAGATGAAGCTTTCTTT.

This chain joins TRBV29-1 and TRBJ2-7, with TRBD2 as a possible D gene (6 bases). CDR3 length equals 13 residues. Germline values: CDR1 SQVTM, CDR2 ANQGSEA. V was clipped by 1 base and J by 7 bases, with 14 bases between them. CDR3 sequence: CSVEAGEGQEQYF. CDR3 in DNA: TGCAGCGTTGAAGCGGGAGAGGGTCAGGAGCAGTACTTC.

This clone was observed a few times. The CDR3 region is CASSLGGTYEQYF. The CDR3 DNA sequence: TGTGCCAGCAGCTTGGGCGGTACCTACGAGCAGTACTTC. V and J are TRBV5-4 and TRBJ2-7; D is undetermined. V was clipped by 0 bases and J by 2 bases, with 6 bases between them. The CDR3 consists of 13 residues. The V gene's germline CDR1 is SGHNT and CDR2 YYREEE (reference sequence).

This clone was seen once. The chain has TRBV14 and TRBJ1-2; a weak D match, TRBD1 (6 bases). Germline V gene sequence: CDR1 SGHDN, CDR2 FVKESK. V lost 0 bases and J lost 3, with 8 bases in between. The CDR3 sequence is 14 residues long. The CDR3: CASSQDGGHYGYTF. In DNA form, the CDR3 reads TGTGCCAGCAGCCAAGATGGGGGCCACTATGGCTACACCTTC.

This CDR3 is CASSPQRTSGEYNEQFF. The CDR3 region has the DNA TGTGCCAGCTCACCACAAAGGACTAGCGGGGAATACAATGAGCAGTTCTTC. The rearrangement joins TRBV18 to TRBJ2-1; 12 bases map to TRBD2. Germline V gives CDR1 KGHSH, CDR2 LQKENI. V gave up 1 base and J gave up 4 bases; unmatched junction bases: 5. The CDR3 runs to 17 residues.

The chain couples TRBV28 to TRBJ1-1; D not certain. CDR3 size: 14 residues. Trimming took 5 bases from V and 1 from J, leaving 11 bases between them. Germline V gene data show CDR1 as MDHEN and CDR2 as SYDVKM. The CDR3, as DNA: TGTGCCAGCAGTCTACGGATGGAGAACACTGAAGCTTTCTTT. This gives the protein CASSLRMENTEAFF. The full variable domain, rest sourced from reference TRBV28 and TRBJ1-1, is DVKVTQSSRYLVKRTGEKVFLECVQDMDHENMFWYRQDPGLGLRLIYFSYDVKMKEKGDIPEGYSVSREKKERFSLILESASTNQTSMYLCASSLRMENTEAFFGQGTRLTVV.

The V gene is TRBV2, the J gene TRBJ2-7; 7 nucleotides line up with TRBD1. From germline, CDR1 is SNHLY and CDR2 FYNNEI. The J segment lost 2 bases and the V segment lost 3 bases, leaving 7 bases of the junction unmatched. This CDR3 region has 15 residues. CDR3 nucleotide sequence: TGTGCCAGCAGTGACCCGGGACAGTTCACCTACGAGCAGTACTTC. Amino acids: CASSDPGQFTYEQYF.

The rearrangement links TRBV27 to TRBJ1-1; 7 nucleotides agree with TRBD1. Unmatched junction bases numbered 6, after V lost 2 bases and J lost 0 bases. This CDR3 has 16 amino acids. Germline CDR1 MNHEY, CDR2 SMNVEV (reference sequence). DNA of the CDR3: TGTGCCAGCAGTTTAAGGAGGGGGCGTGTGAACACTGAAGCTTTCTTT. Encoded protein: CASSLRRGRVNTEAFF.

This chain joins TRBV27 and TRBJ1-1; TRBD1 is a possible D gene (6 bases). Trimming left V 5 bases short and J 1 base short, with 11 bases between. CDR3 length: 14 residues. Germline loops: CDR1 MNHEY, CDR2 SMNVEV (reference sequence). The CDR3 coding sequence is TGTGCCAGCAGTCTAGGACAGACGAACACTGAAGCTTTCTTT. Translating gives CASSLGQTNTEAFF.

The chain joins TRBV3-1 (or the pseudogene TRBV3-2) to TRBJ1-3, with D tentatively TRBD1 (5 bases). Germline V CDR1 and CDR2: LGHDT, YNNKEL (reference sequence). This CDR3 has 16 amino acids. V lost 1 base and J lost 0, with 10 bases in between. Here the CDR3 reads CASSQGGGFSGNTIYF. The CDR3 DNA follows: TGTGCCAGCAGCCAAGGGGGGGGATTCTCTGGAAACACCATATATTTT.

The CDR3 bases are TGTGCCAGCAGCTACACAGGGGTGGATGGCTACACCTTC. Protein: CASSYTGVDGYTF. The chain carries TRBV27 and TRBJ1-2; TRBD1 matches at 7 bases. This CDR3 spans 13 amino acids. Germline CDR1 MNHEY, CDR2 SMNVEV (reference sequence). V was clipped by 6 bases and J by 6 bases; unmatched bases: 7.